This TCR beta chain emerged from a study of cytomegalovirus exposure and HLA in healthy donors. Overall study findings and caveats: Rare TCR sequences predominated, though certain public TCRs were found in many donors. Later, an analysis showed that TCR beta chains associated with HLA were more clonally expanded than others that were equally common. After further analysis at a later stage, roughly 15,000 TCR beta sequences were associated with HLA alleles at 0.05 false discovery rate.

This PCR relied on a set of 60 Vbeta primers and 13 Jbeta primers. Using immunoSEQ multiplex PCR, the repertoire was profiled, and TCRdb retains in-frame clones only, with some absent. The sample lists approximately 120,000 clones, roughly 76% occurring once. The V gene's germline CDR1 is MNHEY and CDR2 SVGAGI. V lost 6 bases to trimming and J lost 0 bases; unmatched junction nucleotides: 8. This CDR3 comprises 15 residues. As regards this clone: Its antigen is not known.

This TCR derives from a woman aged 50 to 60 in good health and CMV-seropositive. The sequenced sample consisted of PBMCs. The chain carries TRBV6-5 and TRBJ2-7; 7 bases line up with TRBD1. Here the CDR3 reads CASSYGTASSYEQYF. The DNA of the CDR3 is TGTGCCAGCAGCTACGGGACAGCGAGCTCCTACGAGCAGTACTTC.